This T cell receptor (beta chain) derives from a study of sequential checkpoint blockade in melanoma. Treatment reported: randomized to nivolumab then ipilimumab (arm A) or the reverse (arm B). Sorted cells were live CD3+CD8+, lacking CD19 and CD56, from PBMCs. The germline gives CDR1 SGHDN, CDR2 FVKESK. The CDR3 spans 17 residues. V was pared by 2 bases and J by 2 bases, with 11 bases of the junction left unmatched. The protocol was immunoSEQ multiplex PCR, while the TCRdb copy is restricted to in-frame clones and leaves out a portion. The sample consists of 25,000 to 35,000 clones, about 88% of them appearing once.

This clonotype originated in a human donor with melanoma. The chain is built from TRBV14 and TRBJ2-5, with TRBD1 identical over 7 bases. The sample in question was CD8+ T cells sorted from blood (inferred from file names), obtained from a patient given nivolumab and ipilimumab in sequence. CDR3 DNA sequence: TGTGCCAGCAGCCAACCGACAGGGTGGGGAAGTCAAGAGACCCAGTACTTC. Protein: CASSQPTGWGSQETQYF. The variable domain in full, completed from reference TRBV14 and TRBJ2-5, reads EAGVTQFPSHSVIEKGQTVTLRCDPISGHDNLYWYRRVMGKEIKFLLHFVKESKQDESGMPNNRFLAERTGGTYSTLKVQPAELEDSGVYFCASSQPTGWGSQETQYFGPGTRLLVL.